The 17 T cell receptor beta chains below come from one sample, sequenced in a study of beta chain features in type 1 diabetes. Every isolated RNA sample was fully reverse transcribed, so sequencing captured expressed TCRB transcripts. The assay was immunoSEQ multiplex PCR, and TCRdb's table has in-frame clones only and misses some. Of 200,000 to 250,000 clones in the sample, roughly 11% were seen once. Specimen: central memory CD4+ T cells from blood. These receptor sequences come from a man younger than 35 in good health.

There are a few counts of this clone. CDR3 nucleotides: TGTGCCAGCAGCTTAGACAGGGGCGATGAGCAGTTCTTC. As protein: CASSLDRGDEQFF. The chain is built from TRBV7-8 and TRBJ2-1; 7 bases map to TRBD1. Germline values: CDR1 SGHVS, CDR2 FQNEAQ. The CDR3 extends over 13 amino acids. The V and J ends lost 1 base and 8 bases, in that order; junction bases with no gene match: 2.

V usage is TRBV29-1 and J usage is TRBJ2-1; TRBD2 matches 7 bases. This CDR3 is 11 amino acids long. Losses at the gene ends were 7 bases for V and 6 bases for J; bases not matched to a gene: 3. Germline loops: CDR1 SQVTM, CDR2 ANQGSEA. The CDR3 spells CSDTSVNEQFF. CDR3 bases: TGCAGCGACACTAGCGTCAATGAGCAGTTCTTC.

In its sample, this clone was seen a few times. The chain has TRBV5-1 and TRBJ2-5, with TRBD1 identical over 9 bases. V lost 4 bases to trimming and J lost 5 bases; unmatched junction nucleotides: 6. Germline CDR1 and CDR2: SGHRS and YFSETQ. This CDR3 is built from 14 residues. The CDR3 DNA sequence: TGCGCCAGCAGCGTGGGACAGGGAATGGAGACCCAGTACTTC. Protein product: CASSVGQGMETQYF.

This clone was detected a few times. A junction end diverges from the germline sequence, so it may reflect a read error. The chain recombines TRBV7-7 with TRBJ2-7; 7 bases match TRBD2. CDR3 size: 16 residues. CDR1 and CDR2 from the germline V gene are SSHAT and FNYEAQ (reference sequence). CDR3 sequence (DNA): TGTGCTAGCAGCTCCTGGGGGGAGCGGGGAGTTATTGAGCAGTACTTC. It is translated as CASSSWGERGVIEQYF.

This clone was detected ten times or more. The CDR3, as DNA: TGTGCCAGCAGTTTACGGGGCGGGAGCGGAACAGATACGCAGTATTTT. This sequence encodes CASSLRGGSGTDTQYF. The chain employs TRBV6-5 and TRBJ2-3, with TRBD2 matching over 7 bases. From germline, CDR1 is MNHEY and CDR2 SVGAGI. Unmatched junction bases numbered 10, after V lost 4 bases and J lost 3 bases. The CDR3 consists of 16 residues.

The chain uses TRBV2 and TRBJ2-5; a possible D gene is TRBD2 (5 bases). Trimming took off 5 bases at V and 4 bases at J, with 11 bases between the two ends. Germline V gene sequence: CDR1 SNHLY, CDR2 FYNNEI. The CDR3 consists of 13 residues. CDR3 protein: CASSYTRLETQYF. The CDR3 DNA reads as TGTGCCAGCAGTTATACTAGGTTAGAGACCCAGTACTTC.

There are a few counts of this clone. This chain links TRBV7-3 with TRBJ2-7; D unresolved. CDR1 is SGHTA, CDR2 FQGTGA, per germline. The CDR3 consists of 14 residues. Trimming stripped 0 bases from V and 1 base from J, with 7 bases between. The CDR3 region has the DNA TGTGCCAGCAGCTTAACAGGCAGGTCCTACGAGCAGTACTTC. It codes for CASSLTGRSYEQYF.

The chain employs TRBV10-3 and TRBJ2-1; 7 bases agree with TRBD2. The CDR3 loop spans 13 amino acids. In germline, CDR1 is ENHRY, CDR2 SYGVKD. V lost 10 bases to trimming and J lost 6 bases; unmatched junction nucleotides: 9. Here the CDR3 reads CATYTGTTNEQFF. CDR3 bases: TGTGCCACTTATACCGGGACTACCAATGAGCAGTTCTTC.

At least ten counts were recorded for this clone. The CDR3 loop is CASSQGTPLGELFF. The CDR3 DNA is TGTGCCAGCTCACAGGGGACACCGCTTGGAGAACTGTTTTTT. The chain links TRBV18 to TRBJ1-4; TRBD1 might be the D (6 bases). The length of the CDR3 is 14 residues. Trimming took off 4 bases at V and 12 bases at J, with 18 bases between the two ends. CDR1 is KGHSH and CDR2 is LQKENI in the germline V gene. Full variable domain (missing parts from reference TRBV18 and TRBJ1-4): NAGVMQNPRHLVRRRGQEARLRCSPMKGHSHVYWYRQLPEEGLKFMVYLQKENIIDESGMPKERFSAEFPKEGPSILRIQQVVRGDSAAYFCASSQGTPLGELFFGSGTQLSVL.

The V gene is TRBV2, the J gene TRBJ2-7, with 8 bases aligning to TRBD1. The CDR3 spans 14 residues. The J segment lost 4 bases and the V segment lost 6 bases, leaving 8 bases of the junction unmatched. Germline assignment: CDR1 SNHLY and CDR2 FYNNEI. The CDR3 DNA follows: TGTGCCAGCAGCGGACAGACAGGGGTTTACGAGCAGTACTTC. Its protein is CASSGQTGVYEQYF.

In this sample, this clone turned up many times. The chain is built from TRBV10-3 and TRBJ2-3; TRBD2 matches at 7 bases. CDR3 length: 15 amino acids. CDR1 is ENHRY, CDR2 SYGVKD, per germline. V lost 4 bases, J lost 2 bases, and 6 bases stayed unmatched. CDR3 in amino acids: CAISGSSGNTDTQYF. As DNA, the CDR3 is TGTGCCATCAGTGGGTCTAGCGGCAACACAGATACGCAGTATTTT.

The chain recombines TRBV7-9 with TRBJ2-5, with D tentatively TRBD2 (6 bases). Germline assignment: CDR1 SEHNR and CDR2 FQNEAQ (reference sequence). The CDR3 covers 15 residues. Deletions cut 6 bases from V and 5 bases from J, with 19 bases between. CDR3 amino acids: CASRLPDGSQETQYF. The CDR3 DNA reads TGTGCCAGCAGACTACCTGACGGGAGCCAGGAGACCCAGTACTTC.

This chain links TRBV7-2 with TRBJ2-3; 9 nucleotides agree with TRBD2. This CDR3 region has 16 residues. V shed 0 bases, J shed 3 bases, and the junction held 4 bases outside the gene matches. Germline V gene data show CDR1 as SGHTA and CDR2 as FQGNSA. The CDR3 coding sequence is TGTGCCAGCAGCTTAGCGCCCCTAGCGGGGACAGATACGCAGTATTTT. Encoded protein: CASSLAPLAGTDTQYF.

This clone was counted at least ten times. This same CDR3 is encoded by further DNA sequences in the sample. The chain carries TRBV5-1 and TRBJ2-1; 8 nucleotides align to TRBD1. This CDR3 has 14 amino acids. CDR1 is SGHRS, CDR2 YFSETQ, per germline. V was pared by 3 bases and J by 7 bases, with 6 bases of the junction left unmatched. CDR3 DNA: TGCGCCAGCAGCTCCCAGGGGGCCGGTAATGAGCAGTTCTTC. Protein: CASSSQGAGNEQFF.

V gene TRBV7-9 combines with J gene TRBJ2-3, with 10 nucleotides matching TRBD2. The CDR3 consists of 15 residues. Looked up from germline, CDR1 is SEHNR and CDR2 is FQNEAQ (reference sequence). V dropped 5 bases and J dropped 3; count of bases not matched to a gene: 5. The CDR3: CASSRTSGTTDTQYF. In DNA form, the CDR3 reads TGTGCCAGCAGCCGAACTAGCGGGACAACAGATACGCAGTATTTT.

The V call is TRBV30, the J call TRBJ1-1; D uncertain. There are 14 residues in the CDR3. Looked up from germline, CDR1 is GTSNPN and CDR2 is SVGIG (reference sequence). Trimming stripped 0 bases from V and 6 bases from J, with 14 bases between. The CDR3 sequence: CAWSVYDTGAEAFF. The DNA for the CDR3 is TGTGCCTGGAGTGTGTATGATACTGGGGCTGAAGCTTTCTTT.

This clone was recorded a few times. J is TRBJ2-1 and V is TRBV4-1, with 8 nucleotides matching TRBD1. The J segment lost 6 bases and the V segment lost 0 bases, leaving 10 bases of the junction unmatched. Germline V gene sequence: CDR1 MGHRA, CDR2 YSYEKL. The CDR3 length is 17 residues. CDR3 in DNA: TGCGCCAGCAGCCAAGATCAGGAGACAGGGGTAATCAATGAGCAGTTCTTC. Translation: CASSQDQETGVINEQFF.